These 13 T cell receptor beta chains originate from one sample sequenced in a study of T cell responses to AZD1222 COVID-19 vaccine. Clones were read by immunoSEQ multiplex PCR, and TCRdb kept only the in-frame ones, dropping some. The sample holds 90,000 to 150,000 clones, around nine tenths seen once. This sample comprised peripheral blood, obtained on day 0 of AZD1222 vaccination. Source of these receptors: an adult in good health.

The chain is built from TRBV7-9 and TRBJ1-5; unclear D gene. This CDR3 is 15 amino acids long. Germline V gene lookup returns CDR1 SEHNR and CDR2 FQNEAQ (reference sequence). V dropped 5 bases and J dropped 4 bases, with 15 bases sitting between them. The CDR3 DNA reads TGTGCCAGCAGCACCGCTTCGACTCGAAATCAGCCCCAGCATTTT. Translated: CASSTASTRNQPQHF.

This clone is a singleton in its sample. V usage is TRBV5-4 and J usage is TRBJ1-2, with D tentatively TRBD1 (6 bases). The germline V gene encodes CDR1 SGHNT and CDR2 YYREEE (reference sequence). V lost 3 bases to trimming and J lost 5 bases, with 14 bases between them. This CDR3 comprises 14 residues. CDR3 sequence: CASSSRQEGYGYTF. The CDR3 bases are TGTGCCAGCAGCTCCCGACAGGAGGGGTATGGCTACACCTTC.

The V gene is TRBV5-1, the J gene TRBJ1-1; tentatively, D is TRBD1 (6 bases). Germline V gives CDR1 SGHRS, CDR2 YFSETQ. This CDR3 comprises 13 residues. V lost 0 bases, J lost 5 bases, and 8 bases lay in between. Here the CDR3 DNA reads TGCGCCAGCAGCTTGGACAGGGAGACTGAAGCTTTCTTT. It yields the protein CASSLDRETEAFF. Looking up the rest from reference TRBV5-1 and TRBJ1-1 gives the full variable domain: KAGVTQTPRYLIKTRGQQVTLSCSPISGHRSVSWYQQTPGQGLQFLFEYFSETQRNKGNFPGRFSGRQFSNSRSEMNVSTLELGDSALYLCASSLDRETEAFFGQGTRLTVV.

The chain is built from TRBV24-1 and TRBJ1-5, with D possibly being TRBD1 (5 bases). The germline V gene has CDR1 KGHDR and CDR2 SFDVKD. The CDR3 has 13 residues. V lost 4 bases, J lost 6 bases, and 9 bases lay in between. CDR3 DNA: TGTGCCACCAGTGACCGGGACTCTCAGCCCCAGCATTTT. This encodes CATSDRDSQPQHF.

The V gene is TRBV9, the J gene TRBJ1-3, with a weak D call TRBD1 (5 bases). CDR3 length equals 17 residues. The V end was cut by 0 bases, the J end by 0 bases, with 13 bases between. Germline V gives CDR1 SGDLS, CDR2 YYNGEE. CDR3 coding DNA: TGTGCCAGCAGCGTAGGTCCAGGGAGTAGCTCTGGAAACACCATATATTTT. It specifies CASSVGPGSSSGNTIYF. The full variable domain, with the rest looked up from reference TRBV9 and TRBJ1-3, is DSGVTQTPKHLITATGQRVTLRCSPRSGDLSVYWYQQSLDQGLQFLIQYYNGEERAKGNILERFSAQQFPDLHSELNLSSLELGDSALYFCASSVGPGSSSGNTIYFGEGSWLTVV.

The J gene is TRBJ2-7, the V gene TRBV28; D may be TRBD1 or TRBD2 (5 bases each). CDR1 MDHEN and CDR2 SYDVKM come from the germline V gene. The CDR3 consists of 13 residues. The ends were cut back, 4 bases at V and 0 bases at J, with 7 bases in the middle. The CDR3 nucleotides read TGTGCCAGCAGTTACGGGGCCTCCTACGAGCAGTACTTC. Translation gives CASSYGASYEQYF.

This clone was counted only a few times. The J gene is TRBJ1-1, the V gene TRBV24-1, with D unclear. Trimming removed 2 bases from V and 10 bases from J, with 10 bases in between. Germline CDR1 and CDR2: KGHDR and SFDVKD. There are 12 residues in the CDR3. CDR3: CATSDSGVIAFF. As DNA, the CDR3 is TGTGCCACCAGTGATTCTGGAGTGATAGCTTTCTTT.

The J gene is TRBJ1-1, the V gene TRBV6-5; D gene ambiguous. The germline CDR1 and CDR2 sequences are MNHEY and SVGAGI. The CDR3 contains 11 residues. V was trimmed by 7 bases and J by 1 base, leaving 4 bases between them. The CDR3 sequence is CASTQNTEAFF. In DNA, the CDR3 is TGTGCCAGCACCCAGAACACTGAAGCTTTCTTT.

V gene TRBV27 combines with J gene TRBJ2-7; D ambiguous. This CDR3 has 14 amino acids. The V end was cut by 6 bases, the J end by 2 bases, with 14 bases between. CDR1 and CDR2 (germline): MNHEY, SMNVEV (reference sequence). CDR3 nucleotide sequence: TGTGCCAGCAGCCATAAAGGAAGAGCCTACGAGCAGTACTTC. Translating it yields CASSHKGRAYEQYF.

The V gene is TRBV27, the J gene TRBJ2-2, with 9 bases that match TRBD1. Germline CDR1 reads MNHEY; CDR2 reads SMNVEV (reference sequence). With V trimmed by 2 bases and J by 3 bases, 1 base remained unmatched. The CDR3 spans 15 residues. CDR3 region: CASSLRTGDTGELFF. CDR3 nucleotide sequence: TGTGCCAGCAGTTTAAGGACAGGGGACACCGGGGAGCTGTTTTTT.

This clone was observed a single time. The chain carries TRBV28 and TRBJ2-3; D is possibly TRBD1 or TRBD2 (5 bases each). V lost 8 bases and J 8 bases, leaving 20 bases between the germline ends. This CDR3 is built from 14 residues. Looked up from germline, CDR1 is MDHEN and CDR2 is SYDVKM. This CDR3 reads CASSGTDPVGTQYF. CDR3 nucleotide sequence: TGTGCCAGCTCCGGGACCGATCCTGTTGGTACGCAGTATTTT.

The rearrangement joins TRBV10-1 to TRBJ1-4; D unresolved. V dropped 3 bases and J dropped 8 bases, with 10 bases sitting between them. The germline CDR1 and CDR2 sequences are WNHNN and SYGVQD (reference sequence). This CDR3 contains 13 residues. The CDR3 nucleotides are TGCGCCAGCAGTGATGGATTTCGGGAAAAACTGTTTTTT. Its translation is CASSDGFREKLFF.

The V call is TRBV27, the J call TRBJ1-1, with D tentatively TRBD1 (6 bases). Trimming removed 5 bases at V and 1 base at J, with 17 bases between. CDR3 length: 16 residues. In germline, CDR1 is MNHEY, CDR2 SMNVEV (reference sequence). The CDR3, as DNA: TGTGCCAGCAGTCCTCATCCGGGGGCAACGAACACTGAAGCTTTCTTT. This codes for CASSPHPGATNTEAFF.